The entry that follows covers one TCR beta chain sequence. Clones were sequenced by immunoSEQ multiplex PCR, and TCRdb holds only the in-frame ones, with some missing. The sample includes fewer than 400,000 clones, about 88% of them seen just once. As for treatment: some 20 received Ad26.COV2.S at low or high dose, single or two shots; several received placebo; per-sample allocation not given. Samples came from day 63 after the first vaccine or placebo injection. The data were obtained in a study of Ad26.COV2.S vaccination and SARS-CoV-2 variants. The CDR3 consists of 14 residues. V lost 3 bases and J lost 7, with 15 bases in between. Looked up from germline, CDR1 is GTSNPN and CDR2 is SVGIG (reference sequence).

The V call is TRBV30, the J call TRBJ1-4, with D possibly being TRBD1 (5 bases). This sequence was found in a person aged 18-65 years who received the Ad26.COV2.S COVID-19 vaccine or a placebo. The sample consisted of peripheral blood, taken in a trial of Ad26.COV2.S vaccine versus placebo. CDR3 DNA: TGTGCCTGGAGCGTCGGCAGGGATAGTGAAAAACTGTTTTTT. Its protein is CAWSVGRDSEKLFF.